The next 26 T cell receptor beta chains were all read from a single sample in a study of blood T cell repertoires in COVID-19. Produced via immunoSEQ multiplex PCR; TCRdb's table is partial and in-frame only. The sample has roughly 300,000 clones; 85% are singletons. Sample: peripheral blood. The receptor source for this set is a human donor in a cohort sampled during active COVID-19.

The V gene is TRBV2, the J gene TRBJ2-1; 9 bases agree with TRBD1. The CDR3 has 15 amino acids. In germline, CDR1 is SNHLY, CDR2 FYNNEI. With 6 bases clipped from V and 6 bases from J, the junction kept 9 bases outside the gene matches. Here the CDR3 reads CASSHTGTGSNEQFF. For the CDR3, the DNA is TGTGCCAGCAGCCATACCGGGACAGGGTCCAATGAGCAGTTCTTC.

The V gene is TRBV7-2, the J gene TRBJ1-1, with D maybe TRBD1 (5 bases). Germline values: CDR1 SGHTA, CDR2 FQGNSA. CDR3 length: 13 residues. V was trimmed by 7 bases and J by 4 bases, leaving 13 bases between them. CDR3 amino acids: CASIWRGGTEAFF. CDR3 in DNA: TGTGCCAGCATCTGGAGGGGAGGCACTGAAGCTTTCTTT.

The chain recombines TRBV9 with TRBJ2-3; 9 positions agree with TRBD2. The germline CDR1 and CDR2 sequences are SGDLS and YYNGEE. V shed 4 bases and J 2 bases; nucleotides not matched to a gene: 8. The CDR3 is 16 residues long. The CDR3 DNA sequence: TGTGCCAGCAGCCCCGGACTAGCGAGAATCACAGATACGCAGTATTTT. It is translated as CASSPGLARITDTQYF.

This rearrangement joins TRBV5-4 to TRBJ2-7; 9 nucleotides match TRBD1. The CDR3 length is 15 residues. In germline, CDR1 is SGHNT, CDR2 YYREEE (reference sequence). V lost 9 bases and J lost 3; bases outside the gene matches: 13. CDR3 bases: TGTGCCACCGGGGGTGGGACAGGGTCATTCTACGAGCAGTACTTC. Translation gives CATGGGTGSFYEQYF. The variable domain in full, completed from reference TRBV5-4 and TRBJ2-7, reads ETGVTQSPTHLIKTRGQQVTLRCSSQSGHNTVSWYQQALGQGPQFIFQYYREEENGRGNFPPRFSGLQFPNYSSELNVNALELDDSALYLCATGGGTGSFYEQYFGPGTRLTVT.

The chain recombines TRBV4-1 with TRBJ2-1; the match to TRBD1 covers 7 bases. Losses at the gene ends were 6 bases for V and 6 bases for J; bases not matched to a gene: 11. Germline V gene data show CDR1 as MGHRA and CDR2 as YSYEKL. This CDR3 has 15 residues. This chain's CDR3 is CASSRSGTELNEQFF. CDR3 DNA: TGCGCCAGCAGTCGTTCCGGGACAGAACTCAATGAGCAGTTCTTC.

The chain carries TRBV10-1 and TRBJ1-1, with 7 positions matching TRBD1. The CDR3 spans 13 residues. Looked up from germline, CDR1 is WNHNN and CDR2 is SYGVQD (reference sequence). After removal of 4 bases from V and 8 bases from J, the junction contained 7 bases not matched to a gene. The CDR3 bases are TGCGCCAGCAGTGTGTCAGGGGGTAACGAAGCTTTCTTT. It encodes CASSVSGGNEAFF.

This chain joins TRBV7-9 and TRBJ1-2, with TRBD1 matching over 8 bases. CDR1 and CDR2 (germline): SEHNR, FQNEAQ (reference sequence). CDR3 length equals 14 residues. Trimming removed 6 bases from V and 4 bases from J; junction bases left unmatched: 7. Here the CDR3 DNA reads TGTGCCAGCAGTACAGACAGGGGCGGCTATGGCTACACCTTC. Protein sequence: CASSTDRGGYGYTF.

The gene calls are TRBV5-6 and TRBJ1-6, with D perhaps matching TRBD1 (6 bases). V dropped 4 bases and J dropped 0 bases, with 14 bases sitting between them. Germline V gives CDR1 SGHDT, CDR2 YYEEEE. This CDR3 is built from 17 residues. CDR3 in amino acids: CASSPPRGSSYNSPLHF. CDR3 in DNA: TGTGCCAGCAGCCCCCCTAGGGGGAGCTCCTATAATTCACCCCTCCACTTT.

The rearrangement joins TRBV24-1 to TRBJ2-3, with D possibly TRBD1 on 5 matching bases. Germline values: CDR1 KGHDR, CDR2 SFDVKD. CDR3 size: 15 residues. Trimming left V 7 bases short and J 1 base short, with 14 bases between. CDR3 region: CATSAWLGGTDTQYF. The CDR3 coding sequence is TGTGCCACCAGCGCGTGGCTAGGGGGCACAGATACGCAGTATTTT.

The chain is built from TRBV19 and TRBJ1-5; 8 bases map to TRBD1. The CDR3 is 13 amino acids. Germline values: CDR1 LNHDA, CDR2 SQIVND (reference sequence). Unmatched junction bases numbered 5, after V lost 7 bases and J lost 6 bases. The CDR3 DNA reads TGTGCCAGTAACGACAGGGGTGGTCAGCCCCAGCATTTT. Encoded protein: CASNDRGGQPQHF.

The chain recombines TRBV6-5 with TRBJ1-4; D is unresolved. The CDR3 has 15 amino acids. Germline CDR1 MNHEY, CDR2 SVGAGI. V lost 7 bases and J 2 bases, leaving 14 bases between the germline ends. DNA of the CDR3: TGTGCCAGCAAATCCGGAGGGTCGACTAATGAAAAACTGTTTTTT. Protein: CASKSGGSTNEKLFF.

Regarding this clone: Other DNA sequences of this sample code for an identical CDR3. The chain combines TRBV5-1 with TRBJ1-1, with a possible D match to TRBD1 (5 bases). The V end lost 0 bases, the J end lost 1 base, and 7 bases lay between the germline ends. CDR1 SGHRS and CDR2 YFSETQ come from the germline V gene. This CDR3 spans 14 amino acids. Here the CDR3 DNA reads TGCGCCAGCAGCTTGGAAAGGGGGAACACTGAAGCTTTCTTT. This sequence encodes CASSLERGNTEAFF.

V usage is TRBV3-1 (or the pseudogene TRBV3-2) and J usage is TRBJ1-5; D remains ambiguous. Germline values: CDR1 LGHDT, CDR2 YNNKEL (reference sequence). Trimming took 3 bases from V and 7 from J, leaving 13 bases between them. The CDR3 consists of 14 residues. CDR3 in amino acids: CASSHRVAGQPQHF. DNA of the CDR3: TGTGCCAGCAGCCACCGCGTGGCCGGGCAGCCCCAGCATTTT.

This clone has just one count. Here the CDR3 DNA reads TGTGCCAGCAGTGTGGGAGGACTAGCCGCCTACAATGAGCAGTTCTTC. It specifies CASSVGGLAAYNEQFF. V gene TRBV9 combines with J gene TRBJ2-1; 8 nucleotides align to TRBD2. The CDR3 sequence is 16 residues long. The germline V gene encodes CDR1 SGDLS and CDR2 YYNGEE. J gave up 2 bases and V 5 bases, and 9 bases lay outside the gene matches.

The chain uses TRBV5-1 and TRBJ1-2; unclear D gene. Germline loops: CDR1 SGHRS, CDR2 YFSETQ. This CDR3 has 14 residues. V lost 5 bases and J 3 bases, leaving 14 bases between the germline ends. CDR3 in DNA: TGCGCCAGCAGAATCGTCCTCACGGACTATGGCTACACCTTC. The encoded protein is CASRIVLTDYGYTF.

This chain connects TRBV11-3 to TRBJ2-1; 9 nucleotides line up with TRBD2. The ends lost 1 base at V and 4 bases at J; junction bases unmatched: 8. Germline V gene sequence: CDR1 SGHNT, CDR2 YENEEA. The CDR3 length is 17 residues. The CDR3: CASSLGTASGEYNEQFF. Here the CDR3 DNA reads TGTGCCAGCAGCTTAGGTACCGCTAGCGGGGAATACAATGAGCAGTTCTTC.

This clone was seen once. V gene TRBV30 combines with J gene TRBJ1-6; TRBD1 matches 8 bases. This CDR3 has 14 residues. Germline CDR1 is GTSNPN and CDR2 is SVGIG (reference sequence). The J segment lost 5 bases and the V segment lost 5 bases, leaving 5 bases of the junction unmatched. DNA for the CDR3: TGTGCCTGGTCTCTACAGGGGGATAATTCACCCCTCCACTTT. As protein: CAWSLQGDNSPLHF. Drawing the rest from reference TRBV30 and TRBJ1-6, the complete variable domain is SQTIHQWPATLVQPVGSPLSLECTVEGTSNPNLYWYRQAAGRGLQLLFYSVGIGQISSEVPQNLSASRPQDRQFILSSKKLLLSDSGFYLCAWSLQGDNSPLHFGNGTRLTVT.

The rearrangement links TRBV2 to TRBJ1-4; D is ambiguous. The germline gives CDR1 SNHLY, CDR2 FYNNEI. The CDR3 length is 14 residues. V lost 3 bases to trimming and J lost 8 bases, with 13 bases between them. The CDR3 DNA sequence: TGTGCCAGCAGTGATACAGAGGGCGGCGAAAAACTGTTTTTT. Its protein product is CASSDTEGGEKLFF.

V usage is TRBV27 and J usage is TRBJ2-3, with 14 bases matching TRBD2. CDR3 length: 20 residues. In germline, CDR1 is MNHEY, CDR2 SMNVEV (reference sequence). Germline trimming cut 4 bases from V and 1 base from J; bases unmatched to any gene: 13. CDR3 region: CASSSPGTSGGPGGTDTQYF. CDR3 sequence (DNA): TGTGCCAGCAGTTCCCCAGGGACTAGCGGGGGCCCTGGGGGCACAGATACGCAGTATTTT.

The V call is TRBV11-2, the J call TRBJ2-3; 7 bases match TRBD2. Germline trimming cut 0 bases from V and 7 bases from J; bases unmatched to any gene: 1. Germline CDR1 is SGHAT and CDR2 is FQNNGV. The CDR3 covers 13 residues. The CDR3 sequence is CASSLERGNTQYF. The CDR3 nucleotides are TGTGCCAGCAGCTTAGAGCGGGGGAATACGCAGTATTTT.

The CDR3 protein is CASSWTQGAGNTIYF. The CDR3 DNA sequence: TGCGCCAGCAGCTGGACACAGGGGGCTGGAAACACCATATATTTT. The chain uses TRBV5-1 and TRBJ1-3; TRBD1 aligns across 8 bases. From germline, CDR1 is SGHRS and CDR2 YFSETQ. V was pared by 3 bases and J by 2 bases, with 4 bases of the junction left unmatched. There are 15 residues in the CDR3.

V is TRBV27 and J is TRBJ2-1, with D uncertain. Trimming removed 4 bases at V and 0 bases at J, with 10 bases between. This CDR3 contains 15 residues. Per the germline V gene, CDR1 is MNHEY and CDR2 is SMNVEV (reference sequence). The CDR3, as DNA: TGTGCCAGCAGTTCTGAGCGTAGCTCCTACAATGAGCAGTTCTTC. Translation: CASSSERSSYNEQFF.

The CDR3 nucleotides are TGTGCCAGTAGTATAACAGGGTGGGATGGCTACACCTTC. Translation: CASSITGWDGYTF. The chain couples TRBV19 to TRBJ1-2; weak D call: TRBD1 (6 bases). Trimming removed 2 bases from V and 6 bases from J, with 10 bases in between. Germline CDR1 is LNHDA and CDR2 is SQIVND (reference sequence). This CDR3 is 13 amino acids long.

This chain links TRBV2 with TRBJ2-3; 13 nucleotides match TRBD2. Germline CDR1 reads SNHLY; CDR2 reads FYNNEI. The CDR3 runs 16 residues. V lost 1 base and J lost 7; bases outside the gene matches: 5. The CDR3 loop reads CASSEGTSGGGNTQYF. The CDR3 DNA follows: TGTGCCAGCAGTGAAGGGACTAGCGGGGGAGGCAATACGCAGTATTTT.

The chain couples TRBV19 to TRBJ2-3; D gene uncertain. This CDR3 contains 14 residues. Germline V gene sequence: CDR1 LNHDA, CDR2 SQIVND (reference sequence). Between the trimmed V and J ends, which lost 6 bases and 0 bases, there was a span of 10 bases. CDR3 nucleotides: TGTGCCAGTAGCGTTTTTCCTAGCACAGATACGCAGTATTTT. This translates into CASSVFPSTDTQYF.

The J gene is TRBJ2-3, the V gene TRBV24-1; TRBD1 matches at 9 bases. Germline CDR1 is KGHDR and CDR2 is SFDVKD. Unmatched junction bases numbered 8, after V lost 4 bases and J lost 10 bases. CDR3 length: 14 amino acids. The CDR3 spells CATSDPDRGRAQYF. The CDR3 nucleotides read TGTGCCACCAGTGACCCGGACAGGGGAAGAGCGCAGTATTTT.